Many counts were recorded for the clone carrying this T cell receptor (beta chain). TCRdb recomputed calls from the 5' RACE reads with MiXCR, one row per CDR3 protein. This table holds roughly 60,000 distinct CDR3 sequences, more than 3% found once. The data originate from a study of neurological immune-mediated disorders. Study overall: Relapsing-remitting forms accounted for about 90% of the roughly 34 multiple sclerosis patients and secondary progressive forms for 3.

Per germline, CDR1 SGHRS and CDR2 YFSETQ. V was pared by 4 bases and J by 4 bases, with 5 bases of the junction left unmatched. This CDR3 contains 14 residues. The rearrangement uses TRBV5-1 and TRBJ1-1, with 9 bases fitting TRBD1. The sequenced material came from CD4+ T cells from blood. This clonotype originated in a woman aged 40 to 50 with multiple sclerosis. The CDR3 DNA is TGCGCCAGCAGCCAGACAGGGGGAGGCACTGAAGCTTTCTTT. Protein product: CASSQTGGGTEAFF.